The entry that follows covers one T cell receptor (beta chain) sequence. As yet, its antigen is unknown. Profiling relied on immunoSEQ multiplex PCR, and the TCRdb table lists in-frame clones only, not all of them. This table has 15,000 to 20,000 clones, more than 85% appearing once. Germline CDR1 is MDHEN and CDR2 is SYDVKM. With 3 bases removed from V and 4 bases from J, the gap between germline ends came to 13 bases. The CDR3 is 14 amino acids. These data are taken from a study of T cells in localized non-small cell lung cancer. Broader study findings: Patients showing higher blood T cell density tended to see longer overall survival. In uninvolved adjacent lung, T cell clonality reached its highest value, exceeding tumor. The study detected a median roughly 61 of the top 100 tumor clones in adjacent lung.

The sequencing here drew on peripheral blood, taken before any cancer treatment. J is TRBJ2-7 and V is TRBV28, with unresolved D. The receptor's source is an older male donor with stage II squamous cell lung carcinoma. CDR3 nucleotides: TGTGCCAGCAGTTTTCGGGTGGATGGGTACGAGCAGTACTTC. Translation gives CASSFRVDGYEQYF.